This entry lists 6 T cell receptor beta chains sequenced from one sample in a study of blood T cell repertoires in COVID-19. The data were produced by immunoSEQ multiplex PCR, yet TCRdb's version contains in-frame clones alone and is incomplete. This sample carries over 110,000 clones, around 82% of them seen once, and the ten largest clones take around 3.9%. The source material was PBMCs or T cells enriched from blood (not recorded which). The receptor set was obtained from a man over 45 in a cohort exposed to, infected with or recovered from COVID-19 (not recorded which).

The CDR3: CASSGRDRVLEGYTF. The CDR3 region has the DNA TGTGCCAGCAGCGGCCGGGACAGGGTGCTGGAAGGCTACACCTTC. The chain employs TRBV6-5 and TRBJ1-2; 9 bases match TRBD1. The CDR3 has 15 residues. V dropped 6 bases and J dropped 8; count of bases not matched to a gene: 13. CDR1 is MNHEY, CDR2 SVGAGI, per germline.

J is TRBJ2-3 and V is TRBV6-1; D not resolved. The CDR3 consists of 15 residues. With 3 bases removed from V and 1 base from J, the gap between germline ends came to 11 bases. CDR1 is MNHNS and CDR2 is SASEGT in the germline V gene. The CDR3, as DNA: TGTGCCAGCAGTGAGGGCAGTTTTCGCACAGATACGCAGTATTTT. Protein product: CASSEGSFRTDTQYF.

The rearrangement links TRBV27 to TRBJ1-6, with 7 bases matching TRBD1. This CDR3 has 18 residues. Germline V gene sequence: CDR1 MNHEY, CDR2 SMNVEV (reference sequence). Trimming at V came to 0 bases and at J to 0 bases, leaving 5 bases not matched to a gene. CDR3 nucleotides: TGTGCCAGCAGTTTATCGGGACAGATAAGCTCCTATAATTCACCCCTCCACTTT. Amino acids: CASSLSGQISSYNSPLHF.

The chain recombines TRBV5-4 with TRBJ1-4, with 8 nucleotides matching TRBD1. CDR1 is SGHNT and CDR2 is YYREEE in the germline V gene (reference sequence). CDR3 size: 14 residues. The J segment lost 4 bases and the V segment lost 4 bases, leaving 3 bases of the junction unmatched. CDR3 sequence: CASSRQGINEKLFF. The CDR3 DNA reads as TGTGCCAGCAGCCGACAGGGGATTAATGAAAAACTGTTTTTT.

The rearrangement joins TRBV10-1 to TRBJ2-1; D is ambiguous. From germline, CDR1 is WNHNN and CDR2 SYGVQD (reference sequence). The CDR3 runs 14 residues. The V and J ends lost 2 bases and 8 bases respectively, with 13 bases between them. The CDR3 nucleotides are TGCGCCAGCAGTGAGGGTCTAGGTTTCGATGAGCAGTTCTTC. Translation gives CASSEGLGFDEQFF.

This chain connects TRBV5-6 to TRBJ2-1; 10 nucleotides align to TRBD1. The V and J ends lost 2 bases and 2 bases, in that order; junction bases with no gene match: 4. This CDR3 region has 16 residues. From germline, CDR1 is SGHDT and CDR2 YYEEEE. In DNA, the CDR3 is TGTGCCAGCAGCTTTACCGGGACAGGGGCCTACAATGAGCAGTTCTTC. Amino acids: CASSFTGTGAYNEQFF.